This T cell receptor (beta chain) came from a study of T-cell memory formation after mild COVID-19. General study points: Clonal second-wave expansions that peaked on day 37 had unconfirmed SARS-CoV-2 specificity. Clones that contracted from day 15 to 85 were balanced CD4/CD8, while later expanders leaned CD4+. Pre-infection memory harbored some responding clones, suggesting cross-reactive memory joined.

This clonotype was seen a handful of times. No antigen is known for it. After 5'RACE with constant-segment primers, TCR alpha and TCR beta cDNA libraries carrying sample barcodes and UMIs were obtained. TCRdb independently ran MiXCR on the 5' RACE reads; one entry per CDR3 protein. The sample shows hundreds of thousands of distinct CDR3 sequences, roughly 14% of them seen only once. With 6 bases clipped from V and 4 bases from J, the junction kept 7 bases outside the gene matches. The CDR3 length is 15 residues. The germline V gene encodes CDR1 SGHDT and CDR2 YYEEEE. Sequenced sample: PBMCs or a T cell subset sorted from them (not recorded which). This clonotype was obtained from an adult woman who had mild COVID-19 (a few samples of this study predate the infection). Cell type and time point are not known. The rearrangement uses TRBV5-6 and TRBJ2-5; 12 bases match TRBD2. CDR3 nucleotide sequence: TGTGCCAGCAACGGACTAGCGGGGATGGGAGAGACCCAGTACTTC. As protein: CASNGLAGMGETQYF.